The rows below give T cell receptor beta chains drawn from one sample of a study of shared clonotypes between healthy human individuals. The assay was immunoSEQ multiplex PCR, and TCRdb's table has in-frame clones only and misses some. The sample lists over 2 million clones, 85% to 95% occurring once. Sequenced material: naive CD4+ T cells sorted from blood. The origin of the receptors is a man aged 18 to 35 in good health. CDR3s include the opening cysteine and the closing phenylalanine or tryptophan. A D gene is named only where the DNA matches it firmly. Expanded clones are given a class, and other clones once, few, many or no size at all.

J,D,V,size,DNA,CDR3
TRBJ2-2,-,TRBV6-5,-,TGTGCCAGCAGCCGGACTGCTGGGGAGCTGTTTTTT,CASSRTAGELFF
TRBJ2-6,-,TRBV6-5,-,TGTGCCAGCACGGGTACTCTTGGGGCCAACGTCCTGACTTTC,CASTGTLGANVLTF
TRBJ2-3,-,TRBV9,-,TGTGCCAGCAGCTTACGGGACCTTGCAGATACGCAGTATTTT,CASSLRDLADTQYF
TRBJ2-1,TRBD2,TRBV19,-,TGTGCCAGTAGCCCCCGGGCTAGCGGACTCAACAATGAGCAGTTCTTC,CASSPRASGLNNEQFF
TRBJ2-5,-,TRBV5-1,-,TGCGCCAGCAGCTTACAGGGTGCGATAGGACAAGAGACCCAGTACTTC,CASSLQGAIGQETQYF
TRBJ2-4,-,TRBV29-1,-,TGCAGCGTTCTCTCCGGAAACATTCAGTACTTC,CSVLSGNIQYF
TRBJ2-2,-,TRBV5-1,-,TGCGCCAGCAGCTTACTCGGGCCTAACACCGGGGAGCTGTTTTTT,CASSLLGPNTGELFF
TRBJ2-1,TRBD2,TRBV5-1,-,TGCGCCAGCAGCTTGGGAGCTAGCGGGGGCCACAATGAGCAGTTCTTC,CASSLGASGGHNEQFF
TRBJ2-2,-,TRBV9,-,TGTGCCAGCAGCGTCCTAACAGGGAGCACCGGGGAGCTGTTTTTT,CASSVLTGSTGELFF
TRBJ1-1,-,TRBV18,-,TGTGCCAGCTCACCACCTTTAGGCGGGGAGGACACTGAAGCTTTCTTT,CASSPPLGGEDTEAFF
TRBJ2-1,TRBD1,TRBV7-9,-,TGTGCCAGCAGCTATCCGACAGGGGGCCGACACGAGCAGTTCTTC,CASSYPTGGRHEQFF
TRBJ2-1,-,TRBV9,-,TGTGCCAGCAGCGTAGCCCCTCAAGACAATGAGCAGTTCTTC,CASSVAPQDNEQFF
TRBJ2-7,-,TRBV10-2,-,TGCGCCAGCAGTGACGGGAAGCTAGAAGAGCAGTACTTC,CASSDGKLEEQYF
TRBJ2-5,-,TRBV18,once,TGTGCCAGCTCACCAAATCTAGGAGAGACCCAGTACTTC,CASSPNLGETQYF